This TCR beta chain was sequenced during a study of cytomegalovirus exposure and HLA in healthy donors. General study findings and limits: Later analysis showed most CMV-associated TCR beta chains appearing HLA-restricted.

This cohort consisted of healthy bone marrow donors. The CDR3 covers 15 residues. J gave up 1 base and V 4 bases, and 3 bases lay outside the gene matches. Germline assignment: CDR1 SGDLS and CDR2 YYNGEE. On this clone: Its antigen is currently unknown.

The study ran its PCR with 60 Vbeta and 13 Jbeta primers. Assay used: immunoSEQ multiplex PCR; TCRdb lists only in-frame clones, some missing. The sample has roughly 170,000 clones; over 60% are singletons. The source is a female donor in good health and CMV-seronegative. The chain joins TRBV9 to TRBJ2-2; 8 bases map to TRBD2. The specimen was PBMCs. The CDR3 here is CASSLSGMNTGELFF. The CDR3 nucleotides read TGTGCCAGCAGCCTTAGCGGGATGAACACCGGGGAGCTGTTTTTT. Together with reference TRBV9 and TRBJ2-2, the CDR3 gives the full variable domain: DSGVTQTPKHLITATGQRVTLRCSPRSGDLSVYWYQQSLDQGLQFLIQYYNGEERAKGNILERFSAQQFPDLHSELNLSSLELGDSALYFCASSLSGMNTGELFFGEGSRLTVL.